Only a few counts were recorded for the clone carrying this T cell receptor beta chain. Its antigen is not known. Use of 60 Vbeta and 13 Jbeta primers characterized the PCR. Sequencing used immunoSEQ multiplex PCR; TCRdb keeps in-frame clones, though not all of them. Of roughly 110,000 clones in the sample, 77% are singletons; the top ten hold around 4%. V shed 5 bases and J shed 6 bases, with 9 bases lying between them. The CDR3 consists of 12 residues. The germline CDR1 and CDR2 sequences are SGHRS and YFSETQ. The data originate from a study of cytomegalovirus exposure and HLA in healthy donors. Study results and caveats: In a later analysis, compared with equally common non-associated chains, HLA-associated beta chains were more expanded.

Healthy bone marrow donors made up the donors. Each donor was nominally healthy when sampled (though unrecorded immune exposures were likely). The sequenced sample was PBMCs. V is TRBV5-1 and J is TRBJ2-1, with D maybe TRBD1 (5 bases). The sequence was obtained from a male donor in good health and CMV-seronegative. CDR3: CASRGDSNEQFF. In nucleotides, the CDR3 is TGCGCCAGCAGAGGAGACAGCAATGAGCAGTTCTTC. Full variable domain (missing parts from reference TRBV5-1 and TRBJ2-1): KAGVTQTPRYLIKTRGQQVTLSCSPISGHRSVSWYQQTPGQGLQFLFEYFSETQRNKGNFPGRFSGRQFSNSRSEMNVSTLELGDSALYLCASRGDSNEQFFGPGTRLTVL.